This TCR beta chain was identified during a study of blood T cell repertoires in COVID-19. Background on the study: The samples span acute and convalescent COVID-19 from the United States, Italy and Spain. PBMCs, B-cell-depleted T cells, or T cells provided the cDNA or gDNA that made up the material.

This clone has just one count. Study processing details: Cell counts per sample came from amplifying reference gene primers. The table came from immunoSEQ multiplex PCR; TCRdb's copy has only in-frame clones and leaves some out. D and trimming come from the DNA, and the V and J calls and clone size come from that table. The sample includes some 130,000 clones, around 89% of them seen just once. J gave up 4 bases and V 4 bases, and 11 bases lay outside the gene matches. CDR1 SGHNT and CDR2 YYREEE come from the germline V gene (reference sequence). The CDR3 runs to 15 residues. The sample consisted of peripheral blood. This receptor was obtained from a man aged 50 to 60 with acute or convalescent COVID-19. V is TRBV5-4 and J is TRBJ2-7, with 7 nucleotides matching TRBD2. The CDR3 DNA sequence: TGTGCCAGCAGCCTATCTAGCGGAAGATCATACGAGCAGTACTTC. As protein: CASSLSSGRSYEQYF.